Below are 20 T cell receptor beta chains sequenced from a single sample in a study of OX40 agonist ivuxolimab in advanced cancers. Profiling relied on immunoSEQ multiplex PCR, and the TCRdb table lists in-frame clones only, not all of them. Seen here are fewer than 50,000 clones, roughly 87% observed once, and the top ten hold roughly 18%. This specimen consisted of CD4+ or CD8+ T cells sorted from blood, obtained in a trial of the OX40 agonist ivuxolimab. These receptors all come from an adult with an advanced solid tumor such as melanoma, head and neck, liver or kidney cancer.

This clone has a single count. The chain employs TRBV7-2 and TRBJ1-2; TRBD1 agrees at 7 bases. Germline V CDR1 and CDR2: SGHTA, FQGNSA. The CDR3 length is 15 residues. V lost 5 bases, J lost 6 bases, and 12 bases stayed unmatched. CDR3: CASSPRDSLADGYTF. The CDR3 nucleotides are TGTGCCAGCAGCCCTCGGGACAGTCTAGCCGATGGCTACACCTTC.

About this clone itself: Other nucleotide sequences in the sample specify the same CDR3. The V gene is TRBV2, the J gene TRBJ1-1; D ambiguous. The CDR3 spans 10 residues. The V and J ends lost 6 bases and 1 base respectively, with 0 bases between them. Germline lookup yields CDR1 SNHLY and CDR2 FYNNEI. DNA for the CDR3: TGTGCCAGCAGGAACACTGAAGCTTTCTTT. Residues: CASRNTEAFF.

This clone was detected only once. V is TRBV7-3 and J is TRBJ2-2; D gene ambiguous. Germline-derived CDR1 and CDR2 are SGHTA and FQGTGA. Trimming left V 3 bases short and J 3 bases short, with 11 bases between. The CDR3 has 15 amino acids. The CDR3 DNA reads TGTGCCAGCAGCTTGGGCAGTGGTTACACCGGGGAGCTGTTTTTT. Residues: CASSLGSGYTGELFF.

The rearrangement joins TRBV6-5 to TRBJ2-5; tentatively, D is TRBD1 or TRBD2 (6 bases each). The CDR3 has 10 residues. Germline V gives CDR1 MNHEY, CDR2 SVGAGI. Trimming pared 11 bases from V and 5 bases from J, leaving 9 bases between. Here the CDR3 DNA reads TGTGCCTCGGGGGCGGAGACCCAGTACTTC. This translates into CASGAETQYF.

This chain connects TRBV6-1 to TRBJ2-7; D perhaps matches TRBD1 (5 bases). CDR3 size: 12 residues. From germline, CDR1 is MNHNS and CDR2 SASEGT. Trimming cost V 6 bases and J 0 bases, with 6 bases left between them. Here the CDR3 reads CASRDSSYEQYV. The CDR3, as DNA: TGTGCCAGCAGAGACAGCTCCTACGAGCAGTACGTC.

This sequence joins TRBV19 and TRBJ2-2; TRBD2 might be the D (7 bases). Germline V gene data show CDR1 as LNHDA and CDR2 as SQIVND (reference sequence). This CDR3 is 15 amino acids long. The V gene lost 9 bases and the J gene lost 6 bases, with 20 bases spanning the gap. Here the CDR3 reads CASDGGQGGAGELFF. DNA of the CDR3: TGTGCCAGCGATGGGGGGCAGGGAGGGGCCGGGGAGCTGTTTTTT. Filled out from reference TRBV19 and TRBJ2-2, the complete variable domain reads DGGITQSPKYLFRKEGQNVTLSCEQNLNHDAMYWYRQDPGQGLRLIYYSQIVNDFQKGDIAEGYSVSREKKESFPLTVTSAQKNPTAFYLCASDGGQGGAGELFFGEGSRLTVL.

The gene calls are TRBV7-6 and TRBJ2-1; 11 bases map to TRBD2. Germline loops: CDR1 SGHVS, CDR2 FNYEAQ. V trimming: 3 bases; J trimming: 0 bases; junction bases outside the gene matches: 1. The CDR3 consists of 16 residues. CDR3 sequence (DNA): TGTGCCAGCAGCTTTAGCGGGGGGGCCTCCTACAATGAGCAGTTCTTC. It specifies CASSFSGGASYNEQFF.

The genes are TRBV7-9 and TRBJ1-2; D remains ambiguous. V lost 5 bases and J lost 4, with 11 bases in between. The germline CDR1 and CDR2 sequences are SEHNR and FQNEAQ (reference sequence). This CDR3 is built from 13 residues. CDR3 sequence: CASSPSGSYGYTF. CDR3 nucleotides: TGTGCCAGCAGCCCCAGCGGTAGCTATGGCTACACCTTC.

This chain uses TRBV2 with TRBJ2-4, with TRBD1 identical over 10 bases. This CDR3 has 17 residues. Germline-derived CDR1 and CDR2 are SNHLY and FYNNEI. V trimming: 7 bases; J trimming: 0 bases; junction bases outside the gene matches: 9. The CDR3 loop is CASTGTGETLAKNIQYF. The CDR3 DNA follows: TGTGCCAGCACTGGGACAGGGGAAACCCTAGCCAAAAACATTCAGTACTTC.

The rearrangement links TRBV10-3 to TRBJ2-7; D remains unclear. There are 14 residues in the CDR3. The germline V gene has CDR1 ENHRY and CDR2 SYGVKD. Trimming took off 3 bases at V and 2 bases at J, with 11 bases between the two ends. The CDR3 DNA reads TGTGCCATCAGTGATCTCGGCGGAACCTACGAGCAGTACGTC. Encoded protein: CAISDLGGTYEQYV.

This sequence joins TRBV19 and TRBJ2-1, with D possibly TRBD1 on 6 matching bases. CDR1 LNHDA and CDR2 SQIVND come from the germline V gene (reference sequence). V lost 3 bases, J lost 0 bases, and 9 bases lay in between. The CDR3 is 15 amino acids. The CDR3, as DNA: TGTGCCAGTAGTATCAGGGGAGCCTCCTACAATGAGCAGTTCTTC. Its protein product is CASSIRGASYNEQFF.

CDR3 in amino acids: CAIGTGELFF. CDR3 in DNA: TGTGCCATAGGCACCGGGGAGCTGTTTTTT. The rearrangement links TRBV19 to TRBJ2-2; D not resolved. V was clipped by 10 bases and J by 4 bases, with 4 bases between them. Looked up from germline, CDR1 is LNHDA and CDR2 is SQIVND (reference sequence). This CDR3 is 10 amino acids long. The full variable domain, its missing parts supplied by reference TRBV19 and TRBJ2-2, is DGGITQSPKYLFRKEGQNVTLSCEQNLNHDAMYWYRQDPGQGLRLIYYSQIVNDFQKGDIAEGYSVSREKKESFPLTVTSAQKNPTAFYLCAIGTGELFFGEGSRLTVL.

J is TRBJ2-2 and V is TRBV28; D gene ambiguous. Per germline, CDR1 MDHEN and CDR2 SYDVKM. The CDR3 is 13 residues long. Trimming took off 8 bases at V and 2 bases at J, with 9 bases between the two ends. CDR3 sequence: CASPSVNTGELFF. DNA of the CDR3: TGTGCCAGCCCCTCTGTAAACACCGGGGAGCTGTTTTTT.

This rearrangement joins TRBV5-1 to TRBJ2-7; D uncertain. The CDR3 covers 15 residues. Deletions cut 2 bases from V and 3 bases from J, with 15 bases between. Germline values: CDR1 SGHRS, CDR2 YFSETQ. CDR3 nucleotide sequence: TGCGCCAGCAGCTTACTTCGAGGTCCCAACTACGAGCAGTACTTC. This codes for CASSLLRGPNYEQYF.

The CDR3 bases are TGCGCCAGCAGCCAAGCCATCGAGGACACATATTGGAACACTGAAGCTTTCTTT. It encodes CASSQAIEDTYWNTEAFF. The genes are TRBV4-3 and TRBJ1-1; a weak D match, TRBD1 (5 bases). CDR3 size: 18 residues. V was pared by 1 base and J by 1 base, with 19 bases between. Germline-derived CDR1 and CDR2 are LGHNA and YSLEER.

V usage is TRBV29-1 and J usage is TRBJ1-1, with D possibly matching TRBD1 (5 bases). Germline V gene data show CDR1 as SQVTM and CDR2 as ANQGSEA. Trimming removed 8 bases at V and 6 bases at J, with 10 bases between. The CDR3 sequence is 10 residues long. The DNA of the CDR3 is TGCAGCTTGGGGCAGCCTGAAGCTTTCTTT. Translation gives CSLGQPEAFF.

The chain has TRBV2 and TRBJ2-3; D possibly corresponds to TRBD2 (6 bases). The CDR3 is 14 residues long. V lost 2 bases, J lost 6 bases, and 12 bases lay in between. Per the germline V gene, CDR1 is SNHLY and CDR2 is FYNNEI. DNA for the CDR3: TGTGCCAGCAGTGAAAGTACTAGCCGGGATACGCAGTATTTT. Protein product: CASSESTSRDTQYF.

V usage is TRBV4-1 and J usage is TRBJ2-1, with D unclear. Germline assignment: CDR1 MGHRA and CDR2 YSYEKL. Between the trimmed V and J ends, which lost 2 bases and 6 bases, there was a span of 8 bases. The CDR3 spans 13 residues. The CDR3 is CASSQLGSNEQFF. In DNA, the CDR3 is TGCGCCAGCAGCCAACTGGGAAGCAATGAGCAGTTCTTC.

This clone has just a few counts. The chain combines TRBV5-5 with TRBJ2-1; no clear D. The germline gives CDR1 SGHKS, CDR2 YYEKEE (reference sequence). There are 15 residues in the CDR3. The V end was cut by 0 bases, the J end by 5 bases, with 12 bases between. The CDR3 protein is CASSLVVTADNEQFF. The CDR3 nucleotides read TGTGCCAGCAGCTTGGTAGTGACTGCGGACAATGAGCAGTTCTTC.

DNA of the CDR3: TGTGCCAGCAGCTTTCGGGACACCATATATTTT. This sequence encodes CASSFRDTIYF. This chain joins TRBV11-2 and TRBJ1-3; D ambiguous. V was shortened by 3 bases and J by 8 bases, with 5 bases between the two germline ends. CDR3 size: 11 residues. Germline CDR1 SGHAT, CDR2 FQNNGV.